This paragraph covers one T cell receptor (beta chain) sequence. Its antigen is undetermined. Germline CDR1 is MNHNS and CDR2 is SASEGT. This CDR3 region has 15 residues. The V gene lost 4 bases and the J gene lost 4 bases, with 13 bases spanning the gap. The data stem from a study of cytomegalovirus exposure and HLA in healthy donors. Both 60 Vbeta primers and 13 Jbeta primers went into the PCR. Sequenced by immunoSEQ multiplex PCR; TCRdb stores in-frame clones only, minus some. The table records some 45,000 clones, around 74% of them present only once. Study-level points and caveats: In vitro testing confirmed a few CMV-associated chains as specific for CMV antigens. Per published reports, the classifier diagnosed cytomegalovirus status with high specificity and sensitivity. The investigators catalogued 150 or so TCR beta chains as cytomegalovirus-associated.

The chain combines TRBV6-1 with TRBJ1-4, with no clear D. What was sequenced was PBMCs. This clonotype was obtained from a man aged 25 to 40 in good health and CMV-seronegative. The CDR3 reads CASSVSGFSNEKLFF. In DNA form, the CDR3 reads TGTGCCAGCAGTGTATCAGGATTCAGTAATGAAAAACTGTTTTTT.